Listed below are T cell receptor beta chains from one sample, sequenced in a study of cytomegalovirus exposure and HLA in healthy donors. Profiling relied on immunoSEQ multiplex PCR, and the TCRdb table lists in-frame clones only, not all of them. Among about 150,000 clones listed, 75% to 80% were seen once. Sequenced input: PBMCs. The receptors were sampled from a male donor in good health and CMV-seronegative. CDR3s include the opening cysteine and the closing phenylalanine or tryptophan. A D gene is named only where the DNA matches it firmly. Clone sizes are given selectively: once, few, many, or a class where the clone is expanded.

d_call | clone_size | j_call | v_call | cdr3_nt | cdr3_aa
- | - | TRBJ1-3 | TRBV5-6 | TGTGCCAGCAGCTACACAGGGAGCTCTGGAAACACCATATATTTT | CASSYTGSSGNTIYF
TRBD1 | - | TRBJ1-4 | TRBV2 | TGTGCCATCAAAGAGGACAGGGTAAAGGAAAAACTGTTTTTT | CAIKEDRVKEKLFF
- | - | TRBJ2-7 | TRBV18 | TGTGCCAGCTCATCCCTGCGGGGCCCTCCGGACGAGCAGTACTTC | CASSSLRGPPDEQYF
TRBD1 | - | TRBJ2-7 | TRBV27 | TGTGCCAGCAGTTACTCCCTACCAGGGGGCTACGAGCAGTACTTC | CASSYSLPGGYEQYF
- | few | TRBJ1-5 | TRBV19 | TGTGCCAGTAGACAGAGCAATCAGCCCCAGCATTTT | CASRQSNQPQHF
TRBD2 | - | TRBJ2-7 | TRBV6-6 | TGTGCCAGCAGGACGGGAGGGCCTAGCTACGAGCAGTACTTC | CASRTGGPSYEQYF
TRBD2 | - | TRBJ2-4 | TRBV6-5 | TGTGCCAGCAGTGCCGGGACTAGCGGAGGGGACATTCAGTACTTC | CASSAGTSGGDIQYF
TRBD1 | - | TRBJ2-1 | TRBV10-3 | TGTGCCATCATGGGCGGGACAGGGGACAATGAGCAGTTCTTC | CAIMGGTGDNEQFF
- | - | TRBJ1-2 | TRBV9 | TGTGCCAGCAGCGTCACTTCGACAGCAATTAGGGATGGCTACACCTTC | CASSVTSTAIRDGYTF
- | once | TRBJ1-1 | TRBV30 | TGTGCCTGGAGTGTTCAGACTCTCAACACTGAAGCTTTCTTT | CAWSVQTLNTEAFF
- | once | TRBJ1-4 | TRBV7-6 | TGTGCCAGCAGCTTAGTATCTGTTAATGAAAAACTGTTTTTT | CASSLVSVNEKLFF
TRBD2 | - | TRBJ2-3 | TRBV11-1 | TGTGCCAGCAGCCAGCTGGGTAGCGGGGGGGCAACAGATACGCAGTATTTT | CASSQLGSGGATDTQYF
TRBD1 | - | TRBJ1-5 | TRBV30 | TGTGCCTGGAGACATCGAACGGGACAGACTAGCAATCAGCCCCAGCATTTT | CAWRHRTGQTSNQPQHF
- | - | TRBJ1-1 | TRBV11-2 | TGTGCCAGCAGCTTTAGGAACACTGAAGCTTTCTTT | CASSFRNTEAFF
- | - | TRBJ1-5 | TRBV2 | TGTGCCAGCAGGGGGGCGGAATATAGCAATCAGCCCCAGCATTTT | CASRGAEYSNQPQHF
- | - | TRBJ1-1 | TRBV7-2 | TGTGCCAGCAGCCTCCACATGAACACTGAAGCTTTCTTT | CASSLHMNTEAFF
TRBD1 | - | TRBJ2-4 | TRBV7-2 | TGTGCCAGCAGCTCAAGGACAGGGGACATTCAGTACTTC | CASSSRTGDIQYF
- | - | TRBJ1-1 | TRBV10-2 | TGCGCCAGCAGGGGAGGGGTAGTGACTGAAGCTTTCTTT | CASRGGVVTEAFF
TRBD1 | - | TRBJ2-7 | TRBV11-1 | TGTGCCAGCAGCCGCGACAGGGACTACGAGCAGTACTTC | CASSRDRDYEQYF
- | few | TRBJ2-5 | TRBV7-2 | TGTGCCAGCAGCTTAGTGGCTGTTCAAGAGACCCAGTACTTC | CASSLVAVQETQYF
TRBD1 | once | TRBJ1-2 | TRBV7-3 | TGTGCCAGCAGCGCAGGGACAGGGGTTCTGGGCTACACCTTC | CASSAGTGVLGYTF
TRBD2 | - | TRBJ2-3 | TRBV4-2 | TGTGCCAGCAGCCAAGTTCCGGGACTAGCGGATACAGATACGCAGTATTTT | CASSQVPGLADTDTQYF
- | few | TRBJ2-2 | TRBV19 | TGTGCCAGTACCCACAGAGATAACACCGGGGAGCTGTTTTTT | CASTHRDNTGELFF
TRBD1 | - | TRBJ2-1 | TRBV13 | TGTGCCAGCAGCCCCGGACAGGGGTACAATGAGCAGTTCTTC | CASSPGQGYNEQFF
- | once | TRBJ1-4 | TRBV30 | TGTGCCTGGAGTGTAAAAAGCATTAATGGTGAAAAACTGTTTTTT | CAWSVKSINGEKLFF
TRBD1 | - | TRBJ2-7 | TRBV6-5 | TGTGCCAGCAGCCAAGACAGGGGGAGCAACGAGCAGTACTTC | CASSQDRGSNEQYF
- | - | TRBJ1-1 | TRBV5-1 | TGCGCCAGCAGCTTGGCAGGGGCTGAGACTGAAGCTTTCTTT | CASSLAGAETEAFF
- | - | TRBJ1-2 | TRBV30 | TGTGCCTGGAGTGTAGGGGGCTATGGCTACACCTTC | CAWSVGGYGYTF
- | - | TRBJ2-1 | TRBV4-3 | TGCGCCAGCAGCCAAGATAGACAGCTAGATGTGTTCTTC | CASSQDRQLDVFF
- | - | TRBJ1-1 | TRBV14 | TGTGCCAGCAGCCCAAGATCGGGGGAAACTGAAGCTTTCTTT | CASSPRSGETEAFF
TRBD1 | - | TRBJ1-4 | TRBV18 | TGTGCCAGCTCACCACCAACATATACCGGGACAGGGAATGAAAAACTGTTTTTT | CASSPPTYTGTGNEKLFF
TRBD2 | - | TRBJ2-5 | TRBV29-1 | TGCAGCGTTGGCCCCCGGCTAGCGGGAGATGGAGAGACCCAGTACTTC | CSVGPRLAGDGETQYF
- | - | TRBJ1-5 | TRBV15 | TGTGCCACCAGCAGAGATCCCAGGGGCAATCAGCCCCAGCATTTT | CATSRDPRGNQPQHF
TRBD2 | - | TRBJ2-3 | TRBV10-2 | TGCGCCAGCAGTGAGCGCCCTAGCGGAAGCACAGATACGCAGTATTTT | CASSERPSGSTDTQYF
TRBD1 | - | TRBJ1-1 | TRBV5-1 | TGCGCCAGCAGCTTGGAGGGACAGGTGAACACTGAAGCTTTCTTT | CASSLEGQVNTEAFF
- | - | TRBJ1-2 | TRBV5-1 | TGCGCCAGCAGCTTAGGAAGACGGACTGCGGGCGGCTACACCTTC | CASSLGRRTAGGYTF
- | - | TRBJ1-3 | TRBV21-1 | TGTGCCAGCTCAGTCCGCGGCCCCTTTGGAAACACCATATATTTT | CASSVRGPFGNTIYF
TRBD2 | - | TRBJ2-5 | TRBV4-3 | TGCGCCAGCAGCCAAGCGACTAGCGGGAGTGGGGAGACCCAGTACTTC | CASSQATSGSGETQYF
- | - | TRBJ1-2 | TRBV29-1 | TGCAGCGCAGGATATAACTATGGCTACACCTTC | CSAGYNYGYTF
TRBD1 | - | TRBJ1-2 | TRBV15 | TGTGCCACCAGCAGAGGGCAGGGGGCAGGTGGCTACACCTTC | CATSRGQGAGGYTF
- | - | TRBJ2-1 | TRBV14 | TGTGCCAGCAGCCAGGGCCGTCTTGGACTGCTCGACAATGAGCAGTTCTTC | CASSQGRLGLLDNEQFF
- | - | TRBJ1-2 | TRBV11-2 | TGTGCCAGCAGCTTAGATTTATTAGGGGTAGGCGGCTACACCTTC | CASSLDLLGVGGYTF